This TCR beta chain was recorded in a study of blood T cell repertoires in COVID-19. Study summary: Specimens from acute and convalescent COVID-19 originated in the United States, Italy and Spain. T cells, B-cell-depleted T cells, or PBMCs supplied cDNA or gDNA.

In the original analysis: Nucleated cell number was recorded as an estimate derived from reference gene primer amplification. Produced via immunoSEQ multiplex PCR; TCRdb's table is partial and in-frame only. The DNA was the basis for D and trimming; V, J and clone size are from that table. The repertoire consists of approximately 140,000 clones, with around nine tenths occurring once and the leading ten covering roughly 2.2%. Germline V gene sequence: CDR1 MNHEY, CDR2 SVGAGI. The CDR3 has 15 amino acids. The V and J ends lost 7 bases and 3 bases, in that order; junction bases with no gene match: 10. Sequencing was carried out using peripheral blood. This clonotype originated in a man in his 70s with active COVID-19. V gene TRBV6-5 combines with J gene TRBJ2-3; 7 positions match TRBD1. CDR3 bases: TGTGCCAGCAAAACACCCCGACAGGGAACAGATACGCAGTATTTT. Amino acid sequence: CASKTPRQGTDTQYF.